Shown below are 29 T cell receptor beta chains from a single sample sequenced in a study of blood T cell repertoires in COVID-19. Only in-frame clones appear in the TCRdb table, and some are missing; sequencing was by immunoSEQ multiplex PCR. The data contain 85,000 or so clones, about 95% of them singletons. The material sequenced was peripheral blood. Every receptor here comes from a human donor with active COVID-19. The donor label of this sample is uncertain.

This clone was found a few times. J is TRBJ2-7 and V is TRBV5-1; 9 bases line up with TRBD1. CDR3 length: 14 amino acids. V gave up 3 bases and J gave up 9 bases; unmatched junction bases: 10. Germline V gene data show CDR1 as SGHRS and CDR2 as YFSETQ. The CDR3 here is CASSSGTGKERQYF. CDR3 sequence (DNA): TGCGCCAGCAGCTCCGGGACAGGGAAAGAGAGGCAGTACTTC.

The chain carries TRBV5-1 and TRBJ1-2; 7 bases line up with TRBD1. CDR3 length: 14 amino acids. V trimming: 4 bases; J trimming: 1 base; junction bases outside the gene matches: 4. Germline V gene lookup returns CDR1 SGHRS and CDR2 YFSETQ. DNA for the CDR3: TGCGCCAGCAGCCGCCGGGACAGTAACTATGGCTACACCTTC. It is translated as CASSRRDSNYGYTF.

Of note for this clone: The junction differs from germline at one of its ends, possibly a read error. This sequence joins TRBV2 and TRBJ2-1; 7 bases are a match to TRBD1. CDR3 length equals 15 residues. The germline V gene has CDR1 SNHLY and CDR2 FYNNEI. The DNA of the CDR3 is TGTGCCAGCAGCGAAGACAGGGCCTCCTACAATGAGCAGTTCTTC. It encodes CASSEDRASYNEQFF.

The gene calls are TRBV24-1 and TRBJ2-3, with TRBD1 identical over 9 bases. V lost 4 bases and J lost 6; bases outside the gene matches: 7. Germline loops: CDR1 KGHDR, CDR2 SFDVKD. This CDR3 has 15 residues. This CDR3 is CATSDRGQGRDTQYF. The CDR3 nucleotides read TGTGCCACCAGTGACCGGGGACAGGGAAGGGATACGCAGTATTTT.

J is TRBJ1-4 and V is TRBV24-1; D gene ambiguous. This CDR3 is 14 amino acids long. Germline V gene data show CDR1 as KGHDR and CDR2 as SFDVKD. V was cut by 1 base and J by 4 bases, with 6 bases left in between. CDR3 coding DNA: TGTGCCACCAGTGATTTAGCCCTTAATGAAAAACTGTTTTTT. Translation gives CATSDLALNEKLFF.

The CDR3 here is CASRDRGLGEQYF. For the CDR3, the DNA is TGTGCCAGTAGGGACAGGGGCCTGGGGGAGCAGTACTTC. The chain is built from TRBV19 and TRBJ2-7; 9 bases are a match to TRBD1. J lost 7 bases, V lost 6 bases, and 7 bases had no gene match. From germline, CDR1 is LNHDA and CDR2 SQIVND (reference sequence). The CDR3 is 13 residues long.

The rearrangement joins TRBV7-9 to TRBJ1-5; 11 bases are a match to TRBD1. This CDR3 comprises 16 residues. Looked up from germline, CDR1 is SEHNR and CDR2 is FQNEAQ (reference sequence). The V segment lost 5 bases and the J segment 3 bases; nucleotides outside the gene matches: 6. In DNA, the CDR3 is TGTGCCAGCAGCCCAGGACAGGGGGCCAACAATCAGCCCCAGCATTTT. Its protein is CASSPGQGANNQPQHF.

The chain carries TRBV28 and TRBJ2-5; 9 positions match TRBD1. Trimming at V came to 6 bases and at J to 1 base, leaving 6 bases not matched to a gene. There are 15 residues in the CDR3. In germline, CDR1 is MDHEN, CDR2 SYDVKM. The CDR3 coding sequence is TGTGCCAGCAGCCCGTCACAGGGGGCCCAAGAGACCCAGTACTTC. It encodes CASSPSQGAQETQYF.

V is TRBV10-1 and J is TRBJ2-3; TRBD2 is a possible D gene (6 bases). The CDR3 loop spans 14 amino acids. Germline CDR1 reads WNHNN; CDR2 reads SYGVQD (reference sequence). The ends were cut back, 6 bases at V and 6 bases at J, with 16 bases in the middle. The CDR3 spells CASRPAGEADTQYF. In DNA form, the CDR3 reads TGCGCCAGCAGACCAGCCGGGGAGGCTGATACGCAGTATTTT.

This chain joins TRBV6-6 and TRBJ2-2; a weak D match, TRBD2 (5 bases). The length of the CDR3 is 14 residues. Trimming left V 11 bases short and J 2 bases short, with 15 bases between. CDR1 and CDR2 from the germline V gene are MNHNY and SVGAGI (reference sequence). This chain's CDR3 is CASLRGANTGELFF. Written as DNA, the CDR3 is TGTGCCTCCTTACGGGGAGCCAACACCGGGGAGCTGTTTTTT.

The genes are TRBV2 and TRBJ2-1, with 9 bases lining up with TRBD2. Germline V CDR1 and CDR2: SNHLY, FYNNEI. The CDR3 has 15 amino acids. V was pared by 6 bases and J by 3 bases, with 6 bases of the junction left unmatched. In nucleotides, the CDR3 is TGTGCCAGCAGAATGGCTAGCGGGAACTACAATGAGCAGTTCTTC. Protein sequence: CASRMASGNYNEQFF.

The J gene is TRBJ2-7, the V gene TRBV10-3; 12 bases line up with TRBD2. The CDR3 sequence is 17 residues long. Germline CDR1 and CDR2: ENHRY and SYGVKD. The trim removed 5 bases at V and 0 bases at J, leaving 8 bases unmatched. The CDR3 sequence is CAISPRTSGASSYEQYF. The CDR3 nucleotides are TGTGCCATCAGTCCACGGACTAGCGGGGCGAGCTCCTACGAGCAGTACTTC.

This chain joins TRBV11-3 and TRBJ2-1, with 11 bases lining up with TRBD1. The CDR3 sequence is 14 residues long. The germline gives CDR1 SGHNT, CDR2 YENEEA. Losses at the gene ends were 4 bases for V and 10 bases for J; bases not matched to a gene: 6. As DNA, the CDR3 is TGTGCCAGCAGCTCCCTGGGACAGGGGGGCGAGCAGTTCTTC. Amino acids: CASSSLGQGGEQFF.

This clone came up once. The rearrangement uses TRBV5-4 and TRBJ1-2, with TRBD1 matching 7 bases. After removal of 0 bases from V and 8 bases from J, the junction contained 4 bases not matched to a gene. Germline V lookup: CDR1 SGHNT, CDR2 YYREEE (reference sequence). The CDR3 has 13 amino acids. The CDR3 reads CASSLAGGGGYTF. The CDR3 DNA reads TGTGCCAGCAGCTTGGCAGGGGGTGGAGGCTACACCTTC.

The chain couples TRBV3-1 (or the pseudogene TRBV3-2) to TRBJ2-2, with D perhaps matching TRBD1 (6 bases). CDR3 length equals 16 residues. Germline values: CDR1 LGHDT, CDR2 YNNKEL (reference sequence). V dropped 1 base and J dropped 2 bases, with 11 bases sitting between them. In DNA, the CDR3 is TGTGCCAGCAGCCAAGTTACAGGGCGTAACACCGGGGAGCTGTTTTTT. It translates to CASSQVTGRNTGELFF.

J is TRBJ2-7 and V is TRBV19, with 8 bases matching TRBD1. CDR3 length equals 15 residues. Trimming cost V 4 bases and J 3 bases; bases outside gene matches: 8. CDR1 and CDR2 from the germline V gene are LNHDA and SQIVND (reference sequence). The CDR3 region has the DNA TGTGCCAGTAGTAATCGCGGACAGGGTCTCTACGAGCAGTACTTC. Translating gives CASSNRGQGLYEQYF.

V usage is TRBV19 and J usage is TRBJ2-7; maybe TRBD2 (8 bases). This CDR3 is 15 amino acids long. The germline V and J ends were trimmed by 3 bases and 2 bases, with 14 bases remaining between them. CDR1 LNHDA and CDR2 SQIVND come from the germline V gene (reference sequence). The CDR3 DNA reads TGTGCCAGTAGTATGCGGGGGGACAGCACCTACGAGCAGTACTTC. Protein product: CASSMRGDSTYEQYF.

This sequence joins TRBV11-2 and TRBJ2-3, with D possibly matching TRBD1 (8 bases). The V end was cut by 1 base, the J end by 1 base, with 12 bases between. The germline V gene encodes CDR1 SGHAT and CDR2 FQNNGV. The CDR3 contains 16 residues. CDR3 in DNA: TGTGCCAGCAGCTTAGTAACAGGGGGGGGCACAGATACGCAGTATTTT. It is translated as CASSLVTGGGTDTQYF.

The chain employs TRBV7-9 and TRBJ1-2; maybe TRBD1 (5 bases). In germline, CDR1 is SEHNR, CDR2 FQNEAQ (reference sequence). The CDR3 sequence is 14 residues long. Trimming left V 4 bases short and J 4 bases short, with 13 bases between. The CDR3 is CASSYTRVGYGYTF. CDR3 nucleotide sequence: TGTGCCAGCAGCTATACCAGGGTAGGCTATGGCTACACCTTC.

The genes are TRBV6-5 and TRBJ2-3; no firm D call. The CDR3 runs to 15 residues. Germline CDR1 MNHEY, CDR2 SVGAGI. V was clipped by 6 bases and J by 3 bases, with 16 bases between them. The CDR3, as DNA: TGTGCCAGCAGAATCTCCTTTGTCCCTACAGATACGCAGTATTTT. Translating it yields CASRISFVPTDTQYF.

This chain joins TRBV6-5 and TRBJ1-2; 8 nucleotides agree with TRBD1. Germline V gives CDR1 MNHEY, CDR2 SVGAGI. V lost 6 bases to trimming and J lost 2 bases; unmatched junction nucleotides: 5. This CDR3 is 14 amino acids long. The CDR3 region has the DNA TGTGCCAGCAGCAGGCAGGGGGCCAACTATGGCTACACCTTC. Its protein product is CASSRQGANYGYTF.

In its sample, this clone was seen once. The V call is TRBV7-8, the J call TRBJ2-7; TRBD1 aligns across 9 bases. Germline V lookup: CDR1 SGHVS, CDR2 FQNEAQ. The CDR3 has 17 amino acids. Losses at the gene ends were 5 bases for V and 7 bases for J; bases not matched to a gene: 18. For the CDR3, the DNA is TGTGCCAGCAGCCCATTTCCGTCACAGGGGGCAACCGGTGAGCAGTACTTC. Encoded protein: CASSPFPSQGATGEQYF. The full variable domain, with the rest looked up from reference TRBV7-8 and TRBJ2-7, is GAGVSQSPRYKVAKRGQDVALRCDPISGHVSLFWYQQALGQGPEFLTYFQNEAQLDKSGLPSDRFFAERPEGSVSTLKIQRTQQEDSAVYLCASSPFPSQGATGEQYFGPGTRLTVT.

The chain uses TRBV5-1 and TRBJ2-3; possible D gene TRBD2, 6 bases. The CDR3 totals 18 residues. CDR1 SGHRS and CDR2 YFSETQ come from the germline V gene. V lost 0 bases and J 0 bases, leaving 17 bases between the germline ends. The chain's CDR3 is CASSLAHKAGTSTDTQYF. CDR3 in DNA: TGCGCCAGCAGCTTGGCCCACAAGGCTGGGACTAGCACAGATACGCAGTATTTT. Complete variable domain (other parts from reference TRBV5-1 and TRBJ2-3): KAGVTQTPRYLIKTRGQQVTLSCSPISGHRSVSWYQQTPGQGLQFLFEYFSETQRNKGNFPGRFSGRQFSNSRSEMNVSTLELGDSALYLCASSLAHKAGTSTDTQYFGPGTRLTVL.

This rearrangement joins TRBV18 to TRBJ2-1, with 15 nucleotides matching TRBD2. The germline V gene encodes CDR1 KGHSH and CDR2 LQKENI. The ends lost 0 bases at V and 6 bases at J; junction bases unmatched: 3. The CDR3 has 17 amino acids. The chain's CDR3 is CASSPPSGLAGGNEQFF. DNA of the CDR3: TGTGCCAGCTCACCACCCTCGGGACTAGCGGGGGGCAATGAGCAGTTCTTC.

CDR3 DNA sequence: TGTGCCAGCAGCACGGTCGACTATGGCTACACCTTC. This sequence encodes CASSTVDYGYTF. The chain is built from TRBV9 and TRBJ1-2; D remains unclear. This CDR3 contains 12 residues. The V gene's germline CDR1 is SGDLS and CDR2 YYNGEE. V shed 4 bases and J shed 3 bases, with 7 bases lying between them.

The chain recombines TRBV2 with TRBJ2-1; possible D gene TRBD1, 5 bases. CDR3 length: 14 amino acids. The germline CDR1 and CDR2 sequences are SNHLY and FYNNEI. The ends were cut back, 3 bases at V and 9 bases at J, with 15 bases in the middle. The CDR3, as DNA: TGTGCCAGCAGTGATTGGGGCGACATCCTTGAGCAGTTCTTC. Translation gives CASSDWGDILEQFF. Variable domain in full (rest from reference TRBV2 and TRBJ2-1): EPEVTQTPSHQVTQMGQEVILRCVPISNHLYFYWYRQILGQKVEFLVSFYNNEISEKSEIFDDQFSVERPDGSNFTLKIRSTKLEDSAMYFCASSDWGDILEQFFGPGTRLTVL.

V gene TRBV12-3 or TRBV12-4 combines with J gene TRBJ2-3, with unresolved D. Trimming took off 6 bases at V and 10 bases at J, with 11 bases between the two ends. This CDR3 comprises 11 residues. This CDR3 is CASSRGLSQYF. In DNA form, the CDR3 reads TGTGCCAGCAGCCGCGGCCTATCGCAGTATTTT.

The chain joins TRBV5-5 to TRBJ1-4; 11 positions agree with TRBD1. In germline, CDR1 is SGHKS, CDR2 YYEKEE (reference sequence). The ends lost 4 bases at V and 8 bases at J; junction bases unmatched: 13. The CDR3 spans 17 residues. CDR3 loop: CASSLPGTGGIGEKLFF. The CDR3 DNA follows: TGTGCCAGCAGCCTCCCTGGGACAGGGGGAATCGGGGAAAAACTGTTTTTT.

This clone was counted a single time. This chain links TRBV18 with TRBJ2-2, with D hard to call. CDR3 length: 21 amino acids. In germline, CDR1 is KGHSH, CDR2 LQKENI. Trimming took off 2 bases at V and 2 bases at J, with 27 bases between the two ends. CDR3 region: CASSPILPLVSNVQNTGELFF. The CDR3 DNA reads as TGTGCCAGCTCACCAATACTCCCCCTCGTATCCAACGTTCAAAACACCGGGGAGCTGTTTTTT.